The 20 T cell receptor beta chains below come from one sample, sequenced in a study of chemoradiotherapy in HPV16-positive cancers. Here immunoSEQ multiplex PCR was the method, and the copy in TCRdb shows in-frame clones only, minus some. Altogether 30,000 to 40,000 clones are present, roughly 90% being singletons, with the ten largest covering roughly 3.4%. Material: blood, obtained from a patient who underwent chemoradiotherapy. The receptors shown here come from a human donor with HPV-associated anogenital cancer.

The rearrangement joins TRBV11-2 to TRBJ2-7; TRBD2 agrees at 9 bases. The junction had 6 bases not matched to a gene; V was cut back by 1 base and J by 5 bases. This CDR3 comprises 15 residues. Germline CDR1 reads SGHAT; CDR2 reads FQNNGV. This CDR3 reads CASSLVGLAGNEQYF. The CDR3, as DNA: TGTGCCAGCAGCTTAGTAGGCCTAGCGGGGAACGAGCAGTACTTC.

DNA for the CDR3: TGTGCCAGCAGTTCCGAGGGGGGGGGCAATCAGCCCCAGCATTTT. As protein: CASSSEGGGNQPQHF. J is TRBJ1-5 and V is TRBV28; a weak D match, TRBD1 (6 bases). V lost 4 bases and J 2 bases, leaving 12 bases between the germline ends. CDR3 length: 15 amino acids. Per germline, CDR1 MDHEN and CDR2 SYDVKM.

The V call is TRBV5-1, the J call TRBJ2-7; TRBD1 aligns across 8 bases. The V segment lost 5 bases and the J segment 6 bases; nucleotides outside the gene matches: 10. The CDR3 consists of 14 residues. CDR1 is SGHRS and CDR2 is YFSETQ in the germline V gene. CDR3: CASSLTGTGGEQYF. The CDR3 DNA reads as TGCGCCAGCAGTCTCACCGGGACAGGCGGCGAGCAGTACTTC.

The chain is built from TRBV28 and TRBJ2-1; 7 nucleotides align to TRBD1. CDR1 is MDHEN, CDR2 SYDVKM, per germline. CDR3 size: 15 residues. V shed 6 bases, J shed 3 bases, and the junction held 8 bases outside the gene matches. The CDR3 nucleotides are TGTGCCAGCAGGATAGGAGACAGGGACTACAATGAGCAGTTCTTC. It is translated as CASRIGDRDYNEQFF.

V is TRBV7-8 and J is TRBJ1-4; TRBD1 might be the D (5 bases). Germline values: CDR1 SGHVS, CDR2 FQNEAQ. The CDR3 loop spans 16 amino acids. V gave up 2 bases and J gave up 0 bases, with 10 bases separating them. The CDR3 DNA reads TGTGCCAGCAGCTTATGGGGCTTTGCAACTAATGAAAAACTGTTTTTT. It yields the protein CASSLWGFATNEKLFF. Full variable domain (rest looked up from reference TRBV7-8 and TRBJ1-4): GAGVSQSPRYKVAKRGQDVALRCDPISGHVSLFWYQQALGQGPEFLTYFQNEAQLDKSGLPSDRFFAERPEGSVSTLKIQRTQQEDSAVYLCASSLWGFATNEKLFFGSGTQLSVL.

The CDR3 sequence: CASSKGQGADEQYF. The CDR3 region has the DNA TGTGCCAGTAGTAAGGGACAGGGCGCAGACGAGCAGTACTTC. The rearrangement uses TRBV19 and TRBJ2-7, with TRBD1 identical over 9 bases. The CDR3 is 14 amino acids. Losses at the gene ends were 4 bases for V and 5 bases for J; bases not matched to a gene: 6. Germline values: CDR1 LNHDA, CDR2 SQIVND (reference sequence).

This clone has a single count. The rearrangement joins TRBV30 to TRBJ2-4; D may be TRBD2 (6 bases). Germline V gene data show CDR1 as GTSNPN and CDR2 as SVGIG (reference sequence). The CDR3 spans 15 residues. V was trimmed by 2 bases and J by 0 bases, leaving 11 bases between them. The CDR3 here is CAWSQRGLAKNIQYF. The CDR3 bases are TGTGCCTGGAGTCAACGGGGACTAGCCAAAAACATTCAGTACTTC. Full variable domain (outside the CDR3, taken from reference TRBV30 and TRBJ2-4): SQTIHQWPATLVQPVGSPLSLECTVEGTSNPNLYWYRQAAGRGLQLLFYSVGIGQISSEVPQNLSASRPQDRQFILSSKKLLLSDSGFYLCAWSQRGLAKNIQYFGAGTRLSVL.

J is TRBJ1-2 and V is TRBV9; D is ambiguous. V dropped 4 bases and J dropped 7 bases, with 14 bases sitting between them. The CDR3 loop spans 13 amino acids. Germline-derived CDR1 and CDR2 are SGDLS and YYNGEE. CDR3 sequence reads: CASSPSSGSGYTF. The CDR3 region has the DNA TGTGCCAGCAGCCCATCGTCGGGTTCTGGCTACACCTTC.

This chain connects TRBV25-1 to TRBJ2-7; D remains ambiguous. CDR1 is MGHDK and CDR2 is SYGVNS in the germline V gene. V was shortened by 4 bases and J by 3 bases, with 13 bases between the two germline ends. This CDR3 contains 14 residues. The CDR3 reads CASSGYTTIYEQYF. The CDR3 coding sequence is TGTGCCAGCAGTGGGTACACTACTATCTACGAGCAGTACTTC.

The rearrangement uses TRBV15 and TRBJ2-1; D not resolved. Germline V gene sequence: CDR1 LNHNV, CDR2 YYDKDF (reference sequence). CDR3 length equals 13 residues. Deletions cut 4 bases from V and 7 bases from J, with 11 bases between. The CDR3 protein is CATSMQPGNEQFF. The CDR3 nucleotides read TGTGCCACCAGCATGCAACCGGGTAATGAGCAGTTCTTC. Using reference TRBV15 and TRBJ2-1 for the parts outside the CDR3, the full variable domain is DAMVIQNPRYQVTQFGKPVTLSCSQTLNHNVMYWYQQKSSQAPKLLFHYYDKDFNNEADTPDNFQSRRPNTSFCFLDIRSPGLGDTAMYLCATSMQPGNEQFFGPGTRLTVL.

CDR3 nucleotide sequence: TGTGCCAGCAGGACAGGACTAGGGGGCTACACCTTC. Its translation is CASRTGLGGYTF. The chain couples TRBV7-9 to TRBJ1-2, with D perhaps matching TRBD1 (6 bases). Germline-derived CDR1 and CDR2 are SEHNR and FQNEAQ (reference sequence). V gave up 6 bases and J gave up 8 bases, with 13 bases separating them. This CDR3 comprises 12 residues.

This clone has just one count. The chain carries TRBV4-3 and TRBJ1-3; the D is unclear. CDR3 length equals 14 residues. CDR1 and CDR2 (germline): LGHNA, YSLEER. Deletions cut 2 bases from V and 4 bases from J, with 9 bases between. The CDR3 region has the DNA TGCGCCAGCAGCCAAATACAAGGGGGAAACACCATATATTTT. Translated: CASSQIQGGNTIYF.

J is TRBJ1-3 and V is TRBV6-5; possible D gene TRBD1, 5 bases. This CDR3 has 15 residues. V was shortened by 6 bases and J by 2 bases, with 14 bases between the two germline ends. The germline V gene encodes CDR1 MNHEY and CDR2 SVGAGI. The CDR3 here is CASRRREGPGNTIYF. The CDR3, as DNA: TGTGCCAGCAGACGGCGAGAGGGGCCTGGAAACACCATATATTTT.

The gene calls are TRBV6-5 and TRBJ2-7, with D perhaps matching TRBD2 (5 bases). The CDR3 totals 13 residues. Germline CDR1 and CDR2: MNHEY and SVGAGI. V shed 4 bases and J shed 1 base, with 8 bases lying between them. DNA for the CDR3: TGTGCCAGCAGTTCGAGGGAGTCCTACGAGCAGTACTTC. Translated, it gives CASSSRESYEQYF.

The genes are TRBV18 and TRBJ2-7, with 7 bases identical to TRBD1. The V gene's germline CDR1 is KGHSH and CDR2 LQKENI. The CDR3 runs 16 residues. Trimming took 0 bases from V and 3 from J; bases not matched to a gene: 8. The CDR3, as DNA: TGTGCCAGCTCACCACCGCGGGCAGGGGGTCACTACGAGCAGTACTTC. Translating gives CASSPPRAGGHYEQYF. Together with reference TRBV18 and TRBJ2-7, the CDR3 gives the full variable domain: NAGVMQNPRHLVRRRGQEARLRCSPMKGHSHVYWYRQLPEEGLKFMVYLQKENIIDESGMPKERFSAEFPKEGPSILRIQQVVRGDSAAYFCASSPPRAGGHYEQYFGPGTRLTVT.

CDR3 nucleotide sequence: TGTGCCAGCAGCTTGAAGCGGGGGGGAAGCACAGATACGCAGTATTTT. Protein product: CASSLKRGGSTDTQYF. The chain has TRBV7-9 and TRBJ2-3, with 10 bases identical to TRBD2. The length of the CDR3 is 16 residues. V shed 3 bases and J 0 bases; nucleotides not matched to a gene: 3. Germline V gene lookup returns CDR1 SEHNR and CDR2 FQNEAQ (reference sequence).

The V call is TRBV10-3, the J call TRBJ2-7, with D possibly TRBD2 on 6 matching bases. V was trimmed by 2 bases and J by 3 bases, leaving 20 bases between them. The CDR3 contains 17 residues. Germline values: CDR1 ENHRY, CDR2 SYGVKD. The CDR3 DNA sequence: TGTGCCATCAGTGAGATGGAGGGGCCCCAGATCAACTACGAGCAGTACTTC. Its protein product is CAISEMEGPQINYEQYF.

The J gene is TRBJ2-2, the V gene TRBV11-2; D is undetermined. Trimming removed 3 bases at V and 9 bases at J, with 8 bases between. Germline CDR1 SGHAT, CDR2 FQNNGV. There are 12 residues in the CDR3. CDR3 in amino acids: CASSFRRRELFF. CDR3 bases: TGTGCCAGCAGCTTCCGCCGAAGGGAGCTGTTTTTT.

The gene calls are TRBV9 and TRBJ1-1; D not resolved. Germline CDR1 is SGDLS and CDR2 is YYNGEE. The CDR3 is 13 amino acids. V lost 0 bases and J 3 bases, leaving 6 bases between the germline ends. The CDR3 sequence is CASSVVPDTEAFF. The CDR3 DNA reads TGTGCCAGCAGCGTAGTTCCGGACACTGAAGCTTTCTTT.

The chain recombines TRBV9 with TRBJ2-3; D is perhaps TRBD2 (6 bases). The germline CDR1 and CDR2 sequences are SGDLS and YYNGEE. The CDR3 is 13 amino acids. The V gene lost 6 bases and the J gene lost 3 bases, with 11 bases spanning the gap. The CDR3 region is CASTAGITDTQYF. The CDR3 DNA reads TGTGCCAGCACTGCGGGGATAACAGATACGCAGTATTTT.